The clone carrying this T cell receptor (beta chain) has ten or more counts. Its cognate antigen is unknown. This sample was taken from a study of T cells in Graves' hyperthyroidism and ophthalmopathy. Not enrolled were patients with uncontrolled infection, other autoimmune disease, pregnancy or lactation. Study observations and caveats: Within blood appeared most thyroid clonotypes that had expanded above 0.001.

V dropped 5 bases and J dropped 7; count of bases not matched to a gene: 6. Germline lookup yields CDR1 SGHVS and CDR2 FQNEAQ. CDR3 length equals 15 residues. RNA transcripts served as the template for amplifying TCR beta CDR3 regions. The HTBI primer set served for first-round RT-PCR of the TCR CDR3. TCRdb re-called the multiplex PCR reads with MiXCR, one entry per CDR3 protein. Of about 180,000 distinct CDR3 sequences detected, about a sixth appear once; the ten largest clones hold roughly 28%. The V and J genes are TRBV7-8 and TRBJ1-6; TRBD1 agrees at 9 bases. The specimen was blood. The receptor comes from a woman between 50 and 59 years old with Graves' hyperthyroidism. Here the CDR3 reads CASSLTGGANSPLHF. The CDR3 DNA follows: TGTGCCAGCAGCCTAACAGGGGGCGCGAATTCACCCCTCCACTTT.